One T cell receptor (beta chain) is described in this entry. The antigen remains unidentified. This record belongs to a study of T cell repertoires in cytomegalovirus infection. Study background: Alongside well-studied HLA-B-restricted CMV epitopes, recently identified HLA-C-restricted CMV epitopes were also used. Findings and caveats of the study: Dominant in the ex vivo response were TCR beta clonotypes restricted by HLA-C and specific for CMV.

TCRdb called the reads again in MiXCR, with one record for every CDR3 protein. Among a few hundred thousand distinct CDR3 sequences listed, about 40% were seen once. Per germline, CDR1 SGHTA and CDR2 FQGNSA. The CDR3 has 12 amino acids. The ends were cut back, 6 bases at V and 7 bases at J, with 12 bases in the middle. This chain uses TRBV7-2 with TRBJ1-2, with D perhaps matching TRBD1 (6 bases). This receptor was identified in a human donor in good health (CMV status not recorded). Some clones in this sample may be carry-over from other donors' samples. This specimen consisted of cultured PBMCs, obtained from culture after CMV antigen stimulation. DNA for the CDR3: TGTGCCAGCAGTACAGGGTTGGGTGGCTACACCTTC. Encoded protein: CASSTGLGGYTF.